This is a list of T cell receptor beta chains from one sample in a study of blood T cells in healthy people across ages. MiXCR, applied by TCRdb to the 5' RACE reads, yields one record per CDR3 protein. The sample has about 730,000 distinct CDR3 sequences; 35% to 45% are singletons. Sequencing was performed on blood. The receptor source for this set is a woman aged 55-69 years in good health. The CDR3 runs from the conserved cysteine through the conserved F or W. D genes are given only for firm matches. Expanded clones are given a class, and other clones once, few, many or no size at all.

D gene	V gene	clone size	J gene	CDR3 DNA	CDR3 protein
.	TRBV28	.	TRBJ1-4	TGTGCCAGCAGTTTAACCGGACTGGATAATGAAAAACTGTTTTTT	CASSLTGLDNEKLFF
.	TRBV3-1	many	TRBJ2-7	TGTGCCAGCAGCTTCAGGACAGAAAACTACGAGCAGTACTTC	CASSFRTENYEQYF
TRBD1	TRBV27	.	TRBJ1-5	TGTGCCAGCAGTTTAATGGGACAGGGAGCTAATCAGCCCCAGCATTTT	CASSLMGQGANQPQHF
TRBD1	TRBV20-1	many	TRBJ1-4	TGCAGTGCCACCCGACAGGGCGAAAAACTGTTTTTT	CSATRQGEKLFF
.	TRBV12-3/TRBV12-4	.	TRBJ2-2	TGTGCCAGCATTGCGACTAGTGTGACGGGGGAGCTGTTTTTT	CASIATSVTGELFF
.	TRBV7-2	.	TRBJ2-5	TGTGCCAGCAGCTTAGTGGGCGGAACCCTTCGGCAGTACTTC	CASSLVGGTLRQYF
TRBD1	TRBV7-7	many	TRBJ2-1	TGTGCTAGCAGCAAGAATCCGGGACAGGGGGCGGGTGAGCAGTTCTTC	CASSKNPGQGAGEQFF
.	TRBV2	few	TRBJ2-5	TGTGCCAGCAGTGAAAAGAACCCGGCAGGGTTAGAGACCCAGTACTTC	CASSEKNPAGLETQYF
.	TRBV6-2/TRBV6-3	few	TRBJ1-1	TGTGCCAGCAGGGGGGACGGGAACACTGAAGCTTTCTTT	CASRGDGNTEAFF
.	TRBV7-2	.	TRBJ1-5	TGTGCCAGCAGCTTAGATGGCAGTAGCAATCAGCCCCAGCATTTT	CASSLDGSSNQPQHF
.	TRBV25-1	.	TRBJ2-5	TGTGCCAGCAGTGCTCGCTTGGGGGGGGCAAGCAAGGGCAATGAGCAGTACTTC	CASSARLGGASKGNEQYF
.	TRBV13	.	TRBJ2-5	TGTACCAGCAGCCTATTCGGACTACAAGAGACCCAGTACTTC	CTSSLFGLQETQYF
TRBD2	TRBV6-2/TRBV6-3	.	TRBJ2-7	TGTGCCAGCAGTTACCCTGCGGGAGGTTACGAGCAGTACTTC	CASSYPAGGYEQYF
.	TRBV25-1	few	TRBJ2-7	TGTGCCAGCAGTGAACCAACGGAGGGTCTCGATGTGCAGTACTTC	CASSEPTEGLDVQYF